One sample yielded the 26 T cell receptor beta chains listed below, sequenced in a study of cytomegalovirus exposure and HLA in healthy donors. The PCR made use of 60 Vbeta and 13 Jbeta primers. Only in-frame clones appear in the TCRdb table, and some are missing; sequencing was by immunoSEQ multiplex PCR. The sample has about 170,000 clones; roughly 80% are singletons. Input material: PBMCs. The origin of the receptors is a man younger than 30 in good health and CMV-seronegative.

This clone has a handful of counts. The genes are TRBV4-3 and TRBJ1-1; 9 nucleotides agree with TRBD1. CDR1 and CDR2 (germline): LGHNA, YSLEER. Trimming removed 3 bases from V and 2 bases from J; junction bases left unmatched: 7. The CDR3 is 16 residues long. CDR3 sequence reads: CASSHRGGQGNTEAFF. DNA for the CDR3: TGCGCCAGCAGCCATAGAGGGGGACAGGGCAACACTGAAGCTTTCTTT.

CDR3 in amino acids: CAAGLAGGAAGAFF. The CDR3, as DNA: TGTGCCGCCGGTTTGGCAGGGGGCGCGGCGGGCGCTTTCTTT. This rearrangement joins TRBV19 to TRBJ1-1, with 8 bases that match TRBD1. The CDR3 consists of 14 residues. The junction had 19 bases not matched to a gene; V was cut back by 11 bases and J by 11 bases. The germline V gene has CDR1 LNHDA and CDR2 SQIVND (reference sequence).

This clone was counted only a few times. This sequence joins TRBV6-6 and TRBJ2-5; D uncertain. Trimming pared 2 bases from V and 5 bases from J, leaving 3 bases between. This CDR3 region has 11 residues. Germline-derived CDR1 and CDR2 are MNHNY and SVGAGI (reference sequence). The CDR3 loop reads CASSYLETQYF. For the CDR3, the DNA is TGTGCCAGCAGTTACCTGGAGACCCAGTACTTC.

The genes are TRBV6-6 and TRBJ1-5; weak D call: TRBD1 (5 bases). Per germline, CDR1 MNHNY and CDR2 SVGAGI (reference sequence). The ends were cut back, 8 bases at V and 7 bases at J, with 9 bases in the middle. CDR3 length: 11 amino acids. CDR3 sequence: CASWEGQPQHF. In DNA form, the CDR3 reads TGTGCCAGCTGGGAGGGGCAGCCCCAGCATTTT.

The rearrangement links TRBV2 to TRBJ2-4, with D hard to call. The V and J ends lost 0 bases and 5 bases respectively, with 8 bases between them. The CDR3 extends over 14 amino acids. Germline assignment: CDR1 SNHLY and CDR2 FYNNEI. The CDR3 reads CASSEAPGQNIQYF. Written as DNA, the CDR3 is TGTGCCAGCAGTGAAGCCCCGGGTCAAAACATTCAGTACTTC. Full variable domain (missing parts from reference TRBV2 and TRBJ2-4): EPEVTQTPSHQVTQMGQEVILRCVPISNHLYFYWYRQILGQKVEFLVSFYNNEISEKSEIFDDQFSVERPDGSNFTLKIRSTKLEDSAMYFCASSEAPGQNIQYFGAGTRLSVL.

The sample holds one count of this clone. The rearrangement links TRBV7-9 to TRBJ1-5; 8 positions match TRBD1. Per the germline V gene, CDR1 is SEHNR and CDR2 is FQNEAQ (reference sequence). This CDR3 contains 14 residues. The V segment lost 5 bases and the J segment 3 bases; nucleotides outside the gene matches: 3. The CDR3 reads CASSPQGANQPQHF. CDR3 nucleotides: TGTGCCAGCAGCCCTCAGGGGGCCAATCAGCCCCAGCATTTT.

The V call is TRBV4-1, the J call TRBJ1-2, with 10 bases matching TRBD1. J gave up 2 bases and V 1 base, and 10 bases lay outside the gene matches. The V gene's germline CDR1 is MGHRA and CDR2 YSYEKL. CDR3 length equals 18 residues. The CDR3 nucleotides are TGCGCCAGCAGCCAAGTTGTCCGGACAGGGGGATCAAACTATGGCTACACCTTC. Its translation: CASSQVVRTGGSNYGYTF.

The CDR3 loop is CASSLGQDFYEQYF. The CDR3 DNA sequence: TGTGCCAGCAGCCTGGGACAGGACTTCTACGAGCAGTACTTC. The chain combines TRBV6-5 with TRBJ2-7, with 8 nucleotides matching TRBD1. With 6 bases clipped from V and 3 bases from J, the junction kept 7 bases outside the gene matches. This CDR3 spans 14 amino acids. Per the germline V gene, CDR1 is MNHEY and CDR2 is SVGAGI.

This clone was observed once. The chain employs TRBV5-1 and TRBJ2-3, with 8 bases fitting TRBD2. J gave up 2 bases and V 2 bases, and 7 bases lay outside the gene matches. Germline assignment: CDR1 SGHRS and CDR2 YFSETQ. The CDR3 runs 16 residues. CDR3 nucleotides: TGCGCCAGCAGCTTAGGGGCGGGGGGACACACAGATACGCAGTATTTT. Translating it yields CASSLGAGGHTDTQYF. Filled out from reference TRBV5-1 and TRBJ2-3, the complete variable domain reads KAGVTQTPRYLIKTRGQQVTLSCSPISGHRSVSWYQQTPGQGLQFLFEYFSETQRNKGNFPGRFSGRQFSNSRSEMNVSTLELGDSALYLCASSLGAGGHTDTQYFGPGTRLTVL.

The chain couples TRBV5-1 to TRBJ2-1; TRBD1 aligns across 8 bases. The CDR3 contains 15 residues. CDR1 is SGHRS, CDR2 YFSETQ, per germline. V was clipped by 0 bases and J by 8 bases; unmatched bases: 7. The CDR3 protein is CASSLGDRIGDEQFF. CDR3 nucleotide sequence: TGCGCCAGCAGCTTGGGGGACAGGATTGGCGATGAGCAGTTCTTC.

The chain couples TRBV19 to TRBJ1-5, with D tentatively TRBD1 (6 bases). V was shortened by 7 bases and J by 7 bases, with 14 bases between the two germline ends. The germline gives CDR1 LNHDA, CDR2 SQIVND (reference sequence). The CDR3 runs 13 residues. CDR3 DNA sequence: TGTGCCAGTAATGCACAGGGCGGGCAGCCCCAGCATTTT. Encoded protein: CASNAQGGQPQHF.

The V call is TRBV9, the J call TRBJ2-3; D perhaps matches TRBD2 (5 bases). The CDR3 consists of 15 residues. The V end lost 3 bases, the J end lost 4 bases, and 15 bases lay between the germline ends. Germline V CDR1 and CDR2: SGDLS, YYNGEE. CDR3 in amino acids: CASSASLALSDTQYF. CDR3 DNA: TGTGCCAGCAGCGCTTCGCTAGCTTTGTCAGATACGCAGTATTTT.

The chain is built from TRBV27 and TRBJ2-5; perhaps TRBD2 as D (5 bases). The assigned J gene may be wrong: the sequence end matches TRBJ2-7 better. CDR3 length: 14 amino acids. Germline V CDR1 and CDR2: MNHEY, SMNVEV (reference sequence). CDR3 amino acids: CASSLSAGGYEQYF. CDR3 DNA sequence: TGTGCCAGCAGTTTATCGGCGGGTGGCTACGAGCAGTACTTC.

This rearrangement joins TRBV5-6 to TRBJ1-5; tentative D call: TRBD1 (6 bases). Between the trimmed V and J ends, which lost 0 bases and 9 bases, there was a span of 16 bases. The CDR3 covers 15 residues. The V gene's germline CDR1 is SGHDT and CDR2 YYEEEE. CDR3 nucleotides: TGTGCCAGCAGCTTGGGGTGGGGGGGGCCAGGGCCCCAGCATTTT. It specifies CASSLGWGGPGPQHF.

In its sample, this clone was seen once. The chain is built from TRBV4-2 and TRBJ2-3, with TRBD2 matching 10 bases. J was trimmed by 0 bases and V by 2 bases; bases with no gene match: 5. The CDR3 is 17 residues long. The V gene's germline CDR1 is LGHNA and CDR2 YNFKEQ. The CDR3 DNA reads TGTGCCAGCAGCCAACAGGGACTAGCGACGAGCACAGATACGCAGTATTTT. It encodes CASSQQGLATSTDTQYF.

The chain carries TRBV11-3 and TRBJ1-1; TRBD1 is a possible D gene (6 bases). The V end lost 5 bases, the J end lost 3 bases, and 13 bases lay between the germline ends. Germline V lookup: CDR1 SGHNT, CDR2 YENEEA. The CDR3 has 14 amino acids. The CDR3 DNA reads TGTGCCAGCAGCACGGGGGGGGCGGACACTGAAGCTTTCTTT. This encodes CASSTGGADTEAFF. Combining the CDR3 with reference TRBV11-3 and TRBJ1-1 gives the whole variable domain EAGVVQSPRYKIIEKKQPVAFWCNPISGHNTLYWYLQNLGQGPELLIRYENEEAVDDSQLPKDRFSAERLKGVDSTLKIQPAELGDSAVYLCASSTGGADTEAFFGQGTRLTVV.

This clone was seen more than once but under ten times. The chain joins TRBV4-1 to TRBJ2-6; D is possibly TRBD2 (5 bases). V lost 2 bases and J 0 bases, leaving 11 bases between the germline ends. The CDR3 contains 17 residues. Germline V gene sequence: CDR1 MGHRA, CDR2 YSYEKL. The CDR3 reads CASSQYREFSGANVLTF. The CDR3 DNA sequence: TGCGCCAGCAGCCAATATCGGGAATTCTCTGGGGCCAACGTCCTGACTTTC.

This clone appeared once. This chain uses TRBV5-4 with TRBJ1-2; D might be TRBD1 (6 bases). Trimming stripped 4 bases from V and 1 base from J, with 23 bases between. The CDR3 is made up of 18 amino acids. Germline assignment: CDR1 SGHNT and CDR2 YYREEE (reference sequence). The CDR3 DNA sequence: TGTGCCAGCAGCCTAGGCTCCCAGGGGAGATCGGGTAACTATGGCTACACCTTC. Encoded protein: CASSLGSQGRSGNYGYTF.

This CDR3 is CATHPQVYYGYTF. The CDR3 nucleotides read TGTGCCACCCACCCCCAGGTGTACTATGGCTACACCTTC. V is TRBV6-6 and J is TRBJ1-2; D is ambiguous. The CDR3 runs 13 residues. Germline V gene data show CDR1 as MNHNY and CDR2 as SVGAGI (reference sequence). The V end lost 10 bases, the J end lost 3 bases, and 15 bases lay between the germline ends.

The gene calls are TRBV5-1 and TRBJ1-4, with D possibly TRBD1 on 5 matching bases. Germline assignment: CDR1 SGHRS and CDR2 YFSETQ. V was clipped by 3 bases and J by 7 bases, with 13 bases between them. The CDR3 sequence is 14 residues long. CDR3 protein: CASSWGQVSEKLFF. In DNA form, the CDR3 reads TGCGCCAGCAGCTGGGGCCAGGTATCTGAAAAACTGTTTTTT.

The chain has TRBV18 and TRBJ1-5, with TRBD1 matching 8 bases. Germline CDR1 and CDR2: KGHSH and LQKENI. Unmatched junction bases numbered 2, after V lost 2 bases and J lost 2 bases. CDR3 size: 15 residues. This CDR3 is CASSPETGGNQPQHF. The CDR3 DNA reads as TGTGCCAGCTCACCAGAGACAGGGGGCAATCAGCCCCAGCATTTT.

The CDR3 DNA sequence: TGTGCCAGCAGTCCTCAAATCCAGAACGAGCAGTACTTC. It encodes CASSPQIQNEQYF. V is TRBV27 and J is TRBJ2-7; D gene unclear. Trimming removed 5 bases from V and 5 bases from J, with 13 bases in between. Germline V gene lookup returns CDR1 MNHEY and CDR2 SMNVEV (reference sequence). The CDR3 loop spans 13 amino acids.

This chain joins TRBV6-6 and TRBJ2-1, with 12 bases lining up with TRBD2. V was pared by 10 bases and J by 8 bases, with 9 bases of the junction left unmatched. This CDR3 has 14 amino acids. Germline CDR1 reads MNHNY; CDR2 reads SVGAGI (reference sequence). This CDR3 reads CATSLAGGFDEQFF. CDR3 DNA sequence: TGTGCCACTTCACTAGCGGGAGGATTTGATGAGCAGTTCTTC.

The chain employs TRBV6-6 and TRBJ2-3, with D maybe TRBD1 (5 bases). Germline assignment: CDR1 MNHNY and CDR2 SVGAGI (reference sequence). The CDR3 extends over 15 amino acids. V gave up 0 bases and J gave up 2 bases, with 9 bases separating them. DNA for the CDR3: TGTGCCAGCAGTTACTCGGAACAGGCCACAGATACGCAGTATTTT. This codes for CASSYSEQATDTQYF.

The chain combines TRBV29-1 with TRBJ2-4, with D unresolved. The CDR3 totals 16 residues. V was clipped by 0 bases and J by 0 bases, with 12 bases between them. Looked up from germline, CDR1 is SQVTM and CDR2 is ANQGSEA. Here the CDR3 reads CSVEEGGGLAKNIQYF. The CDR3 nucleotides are TGCAGCGTTGAAGAAGGCGGTGGCCTAGCCAAAAACATTCAGTACTTC.

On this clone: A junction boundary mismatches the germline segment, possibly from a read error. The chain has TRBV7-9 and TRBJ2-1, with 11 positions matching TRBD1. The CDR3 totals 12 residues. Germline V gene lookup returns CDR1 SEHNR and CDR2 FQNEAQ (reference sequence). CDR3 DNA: TGTGCCAGCAGCCACCCCCGGGACAGGGGGGTCTTC. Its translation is CASSHPRDRGVF.